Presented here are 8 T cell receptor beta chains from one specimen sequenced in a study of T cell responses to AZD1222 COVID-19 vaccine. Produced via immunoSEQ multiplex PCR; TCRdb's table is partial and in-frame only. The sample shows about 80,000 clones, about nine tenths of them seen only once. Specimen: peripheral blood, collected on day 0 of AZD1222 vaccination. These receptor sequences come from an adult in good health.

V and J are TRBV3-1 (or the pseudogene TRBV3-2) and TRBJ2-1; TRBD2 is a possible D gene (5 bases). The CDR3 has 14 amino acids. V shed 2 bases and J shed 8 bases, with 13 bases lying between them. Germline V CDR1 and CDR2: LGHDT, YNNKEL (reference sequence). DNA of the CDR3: TGTGCCAGCAGCCAATCCGGGGTTCGTCATGAGCAGTTCTTC. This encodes CASSQSGVRHEQFF.

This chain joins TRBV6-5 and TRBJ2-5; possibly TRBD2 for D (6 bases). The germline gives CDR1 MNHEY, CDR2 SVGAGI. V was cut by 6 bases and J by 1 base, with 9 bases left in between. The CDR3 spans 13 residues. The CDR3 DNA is TGTGCCAGCAGACCTAGCGCCCAAGAGACCCAGTACTTC. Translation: CASRPSAQETQYF.

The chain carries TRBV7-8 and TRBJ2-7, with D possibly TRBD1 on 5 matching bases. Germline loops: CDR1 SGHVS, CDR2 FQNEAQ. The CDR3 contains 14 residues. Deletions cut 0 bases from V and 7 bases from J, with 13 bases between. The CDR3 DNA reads TGTGCCAGCAGCTTAGCGGCAGGGCCAGGGGAGCAGTACTTC. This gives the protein CASSLAAGPGEQYF.

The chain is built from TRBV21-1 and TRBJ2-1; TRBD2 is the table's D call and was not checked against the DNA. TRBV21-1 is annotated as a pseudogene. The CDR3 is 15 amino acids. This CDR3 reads CASSRTSGPYNEQFF. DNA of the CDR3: TGTGCCAGCAGCAGGACTAGCGGGCCTTACAATGAGCAGTTCTTC.

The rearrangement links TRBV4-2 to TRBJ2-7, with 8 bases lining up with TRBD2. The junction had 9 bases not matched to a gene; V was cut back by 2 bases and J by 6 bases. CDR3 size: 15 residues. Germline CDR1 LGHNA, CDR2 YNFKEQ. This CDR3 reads CASSQPDSGSVEQYF. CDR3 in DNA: TGTGCCAGCAGCCAACCGGACAGCGGGAGCGTCGAGCAGTACTTC.

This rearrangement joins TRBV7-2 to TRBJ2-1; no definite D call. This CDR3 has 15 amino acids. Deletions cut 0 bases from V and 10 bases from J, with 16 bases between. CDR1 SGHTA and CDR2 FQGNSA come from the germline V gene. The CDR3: CASSLAPTVVREQFF. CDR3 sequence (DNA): TGTGCCAGCAGCTTAGCGCCTACCGTGGTACGCGAGCAGTTCTTC.

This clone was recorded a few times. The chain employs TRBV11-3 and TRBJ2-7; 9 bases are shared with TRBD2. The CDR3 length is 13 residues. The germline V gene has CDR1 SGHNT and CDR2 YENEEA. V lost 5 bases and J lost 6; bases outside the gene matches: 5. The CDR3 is CASSDGLALEQYF. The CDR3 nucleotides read TGTGCCAGCAGCGATGGACTAGCGCTCGAGCAGTACTTC. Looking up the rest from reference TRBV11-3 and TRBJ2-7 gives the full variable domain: EAGVVQSPRYKIIEKKQPVAFWCNPISGHNTLYWYLQNLGQGPELLIRYENEEAVDDSQLPKDRFSAERLKGVDSTLKIQPAELGDSAVYLCASSDGLALEQYFGPGTRLTVT.

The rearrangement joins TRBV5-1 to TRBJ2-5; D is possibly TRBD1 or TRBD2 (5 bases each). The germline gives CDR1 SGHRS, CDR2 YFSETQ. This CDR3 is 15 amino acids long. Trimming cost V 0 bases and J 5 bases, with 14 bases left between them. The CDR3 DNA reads TGCGCCAGCAGCTTGGACGAGGGCAGGGAGGAGACCCAGTACTTC. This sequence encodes CASSLDEGREETQYF.